This TCR beta chain was sequenced in a study of cytomegalovirus exposure and HLA in healthy donors. Notes on the study in general: Productive status was seen about 87% or about 30% of the time for most TCR beta V segments in an earlier analysis. Altogether, some 160 TCR beta chains were recorded as cytomegalovirus-associated. The presence/absence work took it that sequencing depth was about the same across donors.

PCR was performed using 60 Vbeta and 13 Jbeta primers. How the authors handled the data: In a later analysis, around 87 million unique TCR beta chains included roughly 11 million shared by two or more donors. The protocol was immunoSEQ multiplex PCR, while the TCRdb copy is restricted to in-frame clones and leaves out a portion. The V and J calls and clone size were taken over from that table, and D and trimming were inferred from the DNA. The sample includes 40,000 to 55,000 clones, approximately 70% of them seen just once. Notes on this clone: Antigen specificity is unknown.

The CDR3 is 13 residues long. The V gene's germline CDR1 is SGHNT and CDR2 YYREEE (reference sequence). V gave up 1 base and J gave up 6 bases; unmatched junction bases: 3. The rearrangement joins TRBV5-4 to TRBJ1-2; 7 nucleotides line up with TRBD1. The sequencing input was PBMCs. The source is a man aged 25-40 years in good health and CMV-seronegative. Here the CDR3 DNA reads TGTGCCAGCAGCTTGTACAGGGGAGATGGCTACACCTTC. Translation: CASSLYRGDGYTF.